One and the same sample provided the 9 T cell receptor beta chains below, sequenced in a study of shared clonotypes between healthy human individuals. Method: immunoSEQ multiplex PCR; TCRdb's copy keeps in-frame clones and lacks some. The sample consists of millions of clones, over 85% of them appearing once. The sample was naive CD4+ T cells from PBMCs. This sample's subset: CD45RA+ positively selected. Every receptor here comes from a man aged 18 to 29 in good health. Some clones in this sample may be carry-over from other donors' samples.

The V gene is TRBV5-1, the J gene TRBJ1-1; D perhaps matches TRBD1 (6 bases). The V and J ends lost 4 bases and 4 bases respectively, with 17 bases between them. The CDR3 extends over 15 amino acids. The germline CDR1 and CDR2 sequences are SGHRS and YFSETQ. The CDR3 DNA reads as TGCGCCAGCAGCCCTAGGGGGAGAGGCGGCACTGAAGCTTTCTTT. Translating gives CASSPRGRGGTEAFF. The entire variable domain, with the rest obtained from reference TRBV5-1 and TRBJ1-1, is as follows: KAGVTQTPRYLIKTRGQQVTLSCSPISGHRSVSWYQQTPGQGLQFLFEYFSETQRNKGNFPGRFSGRQFSNSRSEMNVSTLELGDSALYLCASSPRGRGGTEAFFGQGTRLTVV.

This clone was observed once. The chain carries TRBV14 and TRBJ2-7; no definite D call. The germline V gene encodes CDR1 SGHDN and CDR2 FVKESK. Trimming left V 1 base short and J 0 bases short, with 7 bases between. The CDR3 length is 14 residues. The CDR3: CASSQAVGSYEQYF. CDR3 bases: TGTGCCAGCAGCCAAGCCGTGGGCTCCTACGAGCAGTACTTC.

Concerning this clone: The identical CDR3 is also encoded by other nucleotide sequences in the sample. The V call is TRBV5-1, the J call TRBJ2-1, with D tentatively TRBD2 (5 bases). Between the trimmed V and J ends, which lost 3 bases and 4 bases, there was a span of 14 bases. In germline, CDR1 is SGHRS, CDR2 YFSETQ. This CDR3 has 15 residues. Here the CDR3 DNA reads TGCGCCAGCAGCTCCCGGGATTCCCTATACAATGAGCAGTTCTTC. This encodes CASSSRDSLYNEQFF. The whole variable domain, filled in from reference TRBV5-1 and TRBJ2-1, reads KAGVTQTPRYLIKTRGQQVTLSCSPISGHRSVSWYQQTPGQGLQFLFEYFSETQRNKGNFPGRFSGRQFSNSRSEMNVSTLELGDSALYLCASSSRDSLYNEQFFGPGTRLTVL.

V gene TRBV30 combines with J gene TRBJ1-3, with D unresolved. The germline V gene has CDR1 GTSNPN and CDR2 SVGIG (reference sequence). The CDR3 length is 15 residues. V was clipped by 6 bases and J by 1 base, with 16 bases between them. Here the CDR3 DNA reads TGTGCCTGCGAGCCCTGGGGTAGGTCTGGAAACACCATATATTTT. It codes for CACEPWGRSGNTIYF.

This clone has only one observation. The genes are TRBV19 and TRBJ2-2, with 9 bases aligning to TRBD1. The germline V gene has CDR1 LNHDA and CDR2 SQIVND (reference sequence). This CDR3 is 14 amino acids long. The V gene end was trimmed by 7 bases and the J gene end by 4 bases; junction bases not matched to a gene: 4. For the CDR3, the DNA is TGTGCCAGTACGGACAGGGGCGGCACCGGGGAGCTGTTTTTT. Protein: CASTDRGGTGELFF.

CDR3 in DNA: TGTGCCAGCAGCGGGACTTTAGAAGCTTTCTTT. It codes for CASSGTLEAFF. V gene TRBV6-6 combines with J gene TRBJ1-1; D is possibly TRBD1 (5 bases). This CDR3 has 11 residues. CDR1 is MNHNY, CDR2 SVGAGI, per germline (reference sequence). The V and J ends lost 6 bases and 8 bases respectively, with 10 bases between them.

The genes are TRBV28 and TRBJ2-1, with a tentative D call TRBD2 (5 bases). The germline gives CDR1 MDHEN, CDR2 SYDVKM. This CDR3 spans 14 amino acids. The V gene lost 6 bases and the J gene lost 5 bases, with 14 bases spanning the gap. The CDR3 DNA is TGTGCCAGCAGAACTAGAGGCCAAAACAATGAGCAGTTCTTC. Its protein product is CASRTRGQNNEQFF.

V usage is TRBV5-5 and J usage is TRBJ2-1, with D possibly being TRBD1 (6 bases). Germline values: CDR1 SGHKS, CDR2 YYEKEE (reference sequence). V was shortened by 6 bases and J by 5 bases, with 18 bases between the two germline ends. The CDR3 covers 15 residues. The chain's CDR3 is CASTQTGTKNNEQFF. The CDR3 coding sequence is TGTGCCAGCACCCAGACCGGGACAAAAAACAATGAGCAGTTCTTC. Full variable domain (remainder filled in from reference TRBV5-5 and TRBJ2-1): DAGVTQSPTHLIKTRGQQVTLRCSPISGHKSVSWYQQVLGQGPQFIFQYYEKEERGRGNFPDRFSARQFPNYSSELNVNALLLGDSALYLCASTQTGTKNNEQFFGPGTRLTVL.

The CDR3 reads CASSEVSGANYGYTF. The CDR3 DNA sequence: TGTGCCAGCAGTGAGGTCTCGGGGGCAAACTATGGCTACACCTTC. This chain uses TRBV28 with TRBJ1-2; TRBD1 might be the D (6 bases). CDR3 size: 15 residues. The V gene's germline CDR1 is MDHEN and CDR2 SYDVKM. Trimming took 5 bases from V and 2 from J, leaving 15 bases between them.